Each of the 30 T cell receptor beta chains below was sequenced from the same sample in a study of response to subunit inactivated influenza vaccine. TCRdb reprocessed the RT-PCR reads via MiXCR and lists one record per CDR3 protein. The table includes fewer than 700,000 distinct CDR3 sequences, roughly 13% detected once. The sequences come from PBMCs from blood, collected roughly 47 days after vaccination. These receptors were collected from a man aged 50 to 59 who received an inactivated influenza vaccine.

This clonotype was observed a handful of times. The CDR3 DNA reads TGTGCCAGCAGCCACTCGGGGTCCTCGCCAGATACGCAGTATTTT. This encodes CASSHSGSSPDTQYF. This chain uses TRBV6-2 or TRBV6-3 with TRBJ2-3, with D possibly TRBD2 on 5 matching bases. CDR3 length equals 15 residues. Germline values: CDR1 MNHEY, CDR2 SVGEGT. V lost 6 bases to trimming and J lost 4 bases, with 17 bases between them.

This clonotype was counted at least ten times. In DNA form, the CDR3 reads TGCAGTGCTAGAGATTTTCGGACAGGGGCAACGGGTGAGCAGTTCTTC. This sequence encodes CSARDFRTGATGEQFF. The J gene is TRBJ2-1, the V gene TRBV20-1; 9 nucleotides line up with TRBD1. CDR1 is DFQATT, CDR2 SNEGSKA, per germline (reference sequence). The CDR3 has 16 residues. V lost 0 bases and J lost 9; bases outside the gene matches: 12.

This clonotype showed up just a few times. J is TRBJ2-1 and V is TRBV10-3, with 8 bases fitting TRBD2. The V gene end was trimmed by 0 bases and the J gene end by 5 bases; junction bases not matched to a gene: 21. This CDR3 spans 21 amino acids. Germline CDR1 is ENHRY and CDR2 is SYGVKD. CDR3 nucleotide sequence: TGTGCCATCAGTGAGTCCGAACTGTTGTACGGGCGGGAGGCCCCGAACAATGAGCAGTTCTTC. The encoded protein is CAISESELLYGREAPNNEQFF.

V is TRBV5-6 and J is TRBJ2-2; D is perhaps TRBD1 (6 bases). Trimming took off 3 bases at V and 4 bases at J, with 13 bases between the two ends. This CDR3 is built from 15 residues. Germline V gene lookup returns CDR1 SGHDT and CDR2 YYEEEE. CDR3 coding DNA: TGTGCCAGCAGCTCACCTACAGGGCTCACCGGGGAGCTGTTTTTT. It encodes CASSSPTGLTGELFF.

The rearrangement uses TRBV4-3 and TRBJ1-2; D possibly corresponds to TRBD1 (5 bases). This CDR3 contains 14 residues. Trimming removed 0 bases at V and 5 bases at J, with 10 bases between. Germline V gives CDR1 LGHNA, CDR2 YSLEER. The CDR3 nucleotides are TGCGCCAGCAGCCAAGATCTGGGGCCATATGGCTACACCTTC. It encodes CASSQDLGPYGYTF.

The chain combines TRBV7-9 with TRBJ1-1; 9 bases fit TRBD1. Germline values: CDR1 SEHNR, CDR2 FQNEAQ (reference sequence). The CDR3 has 14 residues. J gave up 4 bases and V 5 bases, and 5 bases lay outside the gene matches. CDR3 in amino acids: CASSPRDRATEAFF. The CDR3 DNA reads TGTGCCAGCAGCCCCCGGGACAGGGCCACTGAAGCTTTCTTT.

This clonotype turned up a few times. The genes are TRBV20-1 and TRBJ1-6; 8 positions match TRBD1. The CDR3 spans 13 residues. Per the germline V gene, CDR1 is DFQATT and CDR2 is SNEGSKA (reference sequence). The junction had 4 bases not matched to a gene; V was cut back by 5 bases and J by 7 bases. The CDR3 coding sequence is TGCAGTGCTCAGGGGGCGCCGAATTCACCCCTCCACTTT. Protein sequence: CSAQGAPNSPLHF.

The V gene is TRBV4-2, the J gene TRBJ2-3; 12 nucleotides match TRBD2. Trimming took 0 bases from V and 3 from J; bases not matched to a gene: 4. Germline loops: CDR1 LGHNA, CDR2 YNFKEQ. The CDR3 loop spans 17 amino acids. CDR3 loop: CASSQEPSGRGTDTQYF. In nucleotides, the CDR3 is TGTGCCAGCAGCCAAGAACCTAGCGGGAGGGGTACAGATACGCAGTATTTT.

This clonotype has only a few counts. V usage is TRBV7-6 and J usage is TRBJ2-3; D ambiguous. From germline, CDR1 is SGHVS and CDR2 FNYEAQ. Trimming took off 1 base at V and 3 bases at J, with 8 bases between the two ends. This CDR3 has 14 residues. CDR3 bases: TGTGCCAGCAGCTTAGAGATTGGGACAGATACGCAGTATTTT. This sequence encodes CASSLEIGTDTQYF.

Here the CDR3 reads CASSQASGGAGEQFF. DNA for the CDR3: TGCGCCAGCAGCCAAGCTAGCGGGGGGGCGGGGGAGCAGTTCTTC. The genes are TRBV4-3 and TRBJ2-1, with 12 bases matching TRBD2. Trimming removed 1 base from V and 10 bases from J; junction bases left unmatched: 5. The germline gives CDR1 LGHNA, CDR2 YSLEER. CDR3 size: 15 residues.

Ten or more counts support this clonotype. The chain recombines TRBV20-1 with TRBJ2-6; D is ambiguous. The germline V gene has CDR1 DFQATT and CDR2 SNEGSKA (reference sequence). The CDR3 spans 12 residues. The germline V and J ends were trimmed by 0 bases and 8 bases, with 5 bases remaining between them. CDR3 coding DNA: TGCAGTGCTAGAGACGGTCCCAACGTCCTGACTTTC. This translates into CSARDGPNVLTF.

The chain uses TRBV5-1 and TRBJ2-3; TRBD2 matches 11 bases. Germline-derived CDR1 and CDR2 are SGHRS and YFSETQ. The CDR3 is 16 amino acids. The V and J ends lost 4 bases and 1 base, in that order; junction bases with no gene match: 5. The CDR3 loop reads CASSTGTSGRTDTQYF. CDR3 coding DNA: TGCGCCAGCAGCACCGGGACTAGCGGCCGCACAGATACGCAGTATTTT.

The gene calls are TRBV11-1 and TRBJ2-1, with D maybe TRBD2 (5 bases). The germline V gene encodes CDR1 SGHAT and CDR2 FQDESV (reference sequence). The V end was cut by 4 bases, the J end by 9 bases, with 16 bases between. The CDR3 is 14 residues long. The CDR3 loop reads CASSSRRGHREQFF. Here the CDR3 DNA reads TGTGCCAGCAGCTCAAGGCGCGGGCATCGTGAGCAGTTCTTC.

This clonotype showed up many times. The gene calls are TRBV12-3 or TRBV12-4 and TRBJ1-3; D gene ambiguous. The CDR3 consists of 13 residues. V was cut by 1 base and J by 2 bases, with 3 bases left in between. The CDR3 spells CASSLVAGNTIYF. CDR3 nucleotides: TGTGCCAGCAGTTTAGTTGCTGGAAACACCATATATTTT.

This clonotype came up a few times. J is TRBJ2-5 and V is TRBV5-5; 11 bases line up with TRBD2. The germline V gene has CDR1 SGHKS and CDR2 YYEKEE (reference sequence). V lost 3 bases, J lost 5 bases, and 6 bases stayed unmatched. The CDR3 has 15 amino acids. In DNA form, the CDR3 reads TGTGCCAGCAGCTCCACTAGCGGGGGAATGGAGACCCAGTACTTC. It yields the protein CASSSTSGGMETQYF.

This clonotype was detected many times. The chain is built from TRBV5-1 and TRBJ2-7; 7 positions agree with TRBD2. Germline V CDR1 and CDR2: SGHRS, YFSETQ. Germline trimming cut 3 bases from V and 5 bases from J; bases unmatched to any gene: 2. This CDR3 contains 12 residues. The CDR3 DNA reads TGCGCCAGCAGCTCCGGACTAGACGAGCAGTACTTC. Amino acid sequence: CASSSGLDEQYF.

This chain joins TRBV7-7 and TRBJ1-2, with a weak D call TRBD1 (6 bases). This CDR3 comprises 15 residues. The germline V gene encodes CDR1 SSHAT and CDR2 FNYEAQ (reference sequence). CDR3 amino acids: CASAWTDPPNYGYTF. In DNA form, the CDR3 reads TGTGCGTCCGCCTGGACAGACCCGCCTAACTATGGCTACACCTTC.

This clonotype was counted between two and nine times. The V call is TRBV7-9, the J call TRBJ2-7, with D perhaps TRBD1 (7 bases). The V and J ends lost 2 bases and 5 bases respectively, with 16 bases between them. CDR1 and CDR2 from the germline V gene are SEHNR and FQNEAQ (reference sequence). The CDR3 consists of 15 residues. CDR3 residues: CASSLQAQGGHEQYF. CDR3 bases: TGTGCCAGCAGCTTACAAGCCCAGGGGGGCCACGAGCAGTACTTC.

The chain recombines TRBV20-1 with TRBJ2-3; 11 bases are shared with TRBD2. V shed 5 bases and J 6 bases; nucleotides not matched to a gene: 7. CDR1 is DFQATT, CDR2 SNEGSKA, per germline (reference sequence). The CDR3 is 14 residues long. CDR3 coding DNA: TGCAGTGCTTTAGCGGGAGGGCCGCGGGATACGCAGTATTTT. Translating it yields CSALAGGPRDTQYF.

This clonotype showed up just a few times. The V call is TRBV28, the J call TRBJ2-2, with TRBD2 matching 9 bases. The V gene end was trimmed by 2 bases and the J gene end by 5 bases; junction bases not matched to a gene: 6. There are 16 residues in the CDR3. Germline lookup yields CDR1 MDHEN and CDR2 SYDVKM. CDR3: CASSLLELAGTGELFF. The DNA of the CDR3 is TGTGCCAGCAGTTTACTCGAGCTAGCGGGGACCGGGGAGCTGTTTTTT.

This chain uses TRBV3-1 with TRBJ1-1; the D is unclear. In germline, CDR1 is LGHDT, CDR2 YNNKEL (reference sequence). V lost 3 bases, J lost 3 bases, and 17 bases lay in between. CDR3 length: 16 residues. CDR3 coding DNA: TGTGCCAGCAGCCATGGGGTACGCAGCCGGGACACTGAAGCTTTCTTT. It encodes CASSHGVRSRDTEAFF.

This clonotype was observed a handful of times. The CDR3 spells CASSYSRGPNEKLFF. Written as DNA, the CDR3 is TGTGCCAGCAGTTACTCGAGGGGGCCTAATGAAAAACTGTTTTTT. V usage is TRBV6-5 and J usage is TRBJ1-4; 7 bases agree with TRBD1. The CDR3 extends over 15 amino acids. V dropped 0 bases and J dropped 3; count of bases not matched to a gene: 1. Germline CDR1 MNHEY, CDR2 SVGAGI.

In this sample, this clonotype turned up many times. The rearrangement links TRBV10-2 to TRBJ2-7; 10 bases match TRBD2. The V segment lost 2 bases and the J segment 2 bases; nucleotides outside the gene matches: 9. Germline lookup yields CDR1 WSHSY and CDR2 SAAADI. CDR3 size: 17 residues. CDR3 sequence: CASSEPGLAQKTYEQYF. The CDR3 nucleotides are TGCGCCAGCAGTGAGCCGGGACTAGCGCAAAAAACCTACGAGCAGTACTTC.

This clonotype was counted only a few times. This chain joins TRBV12-3 or TRBV12-4 and TRBJ1-1, with D perhaps TRBD1 (6 bases). V was cut by 3 bases and J by 6 bases, with 14 bases left in between. This CDR3 has 14 amino acids. CDR3 loop: CASSLGGAGAEAFF. The CDR3 coding sequence is TGTGCCAGCAGTTTGGGGGGGGCCGGGGCTGAAGCTTTCTTT.

The gene calls are TRBV12-3 or TRBV12-4 and TRBJ1-3, with no clear D. The CDR3 loop spans 14 amino acids. Trimming took off 3 bases at V and 4 bases at J, with 10 bases between the two ends. The DNA for the CDR3 is TGTGCCAGCAGTTTTATAACCGTCGGAAACACCATATATTTT. Translation gives CASSFITVGNTIYF.

In this sample, this clonotype turned up many times. The chain joins TRBV28 to TRBJ2-7; 9 bases align to TRBD2. Per germline, CDR1 MDHEN and CDR2 SYDVKM. V shed 6 bases and J 2 bases; nucleotides not matched to a gene: 5. The length of the CDR3 is 14 residues. The CDR3 DNA reads as TGTGCCAGCAGCTTAGCGGGGGTAACCTACGAGCAGTACTTC. Translation gives CASSLAGVTYEQYF.

This clonotype has just a few counts. The chain links TRBV28 to TRBJ2-1; maybe TRBD1 (5 bases). CDR1 and CDR2 (germline): MDHEN, SYDVKM. With 3 bases removed from V and 3 bases from J, the gap between germline ends came to 9 bases. CDR3 length equals 14 residues. Here the CDR3 reads CASSLDQGYNEQFF. Here the CDR3 DNA reads TGTGCCAGCAGTTTGGATCAGGGCTACAATGAGCAGTTCTTC. The full variable domain, rest sourced from reference TRBV28 and TRBJ2-1, is DVKVTQSSRYLVKRTGEKVFLECVQDMDHENMFWYRQDPGLGLRLIYFSYDVKMKEKGDIPEGYSVSREKKERFSLILESASTNQTSMYLCASSLDQGYNEQFFGPGTRLTVL.

This clonotype has at least ten counts. The J gene is TRBJ1-2, the V gene TRBV10-3; a weak D match, TRBD1 (6 bases). Germline CDR1 is ENHRY and CDR2 is SYGVKD. The CDR3 has 13 residues. V dropped 8 bases and J dropped 1 base, with 11 bases sitting between them. As DNA, the CDR3 is TGTGCCATCCAGGGACAACATAACTATGGCTACACCTTC. Protein: CAIQGQHNYGYTF.

This clonotype appeared a few times. This sequence joins TRBV20-1 and TRBJ2-1, with TRBD2 matching over 7 bases. Germline values: CDR1 DFQATT, CDR2 SNEGSKA (reference sequence). The CDR3 sequence is 18 residues long. Losses at the gene ends were 0 bases for V and 2 bases for J; bases not matched to a gene: 13. CDR3 sequence: CSARDLVLAGLPYNEQFF. The CDR3 DNA reads TGCAGTGCTAGAGATCTCGTGTTAGCGGGCCTTCCCTACAATGAGCAGTTCTTC.

This clonotype was counted between two and nine times. V and J are TRBV12-3 or TRBV12-4 and TRBJ1-5; 7 positions agree with TRBD1. J was trimmed by 6 bases and V by 1 base; bases with no gene match: 6. This CDR3 region has 15 residues. CDR3: CASSLGQGGLQPQHF. CDR3 bases: TGTGCCAGCAGTTTAGGCCAGGGGGGGCTTCAGCCCCAGCATTTT.